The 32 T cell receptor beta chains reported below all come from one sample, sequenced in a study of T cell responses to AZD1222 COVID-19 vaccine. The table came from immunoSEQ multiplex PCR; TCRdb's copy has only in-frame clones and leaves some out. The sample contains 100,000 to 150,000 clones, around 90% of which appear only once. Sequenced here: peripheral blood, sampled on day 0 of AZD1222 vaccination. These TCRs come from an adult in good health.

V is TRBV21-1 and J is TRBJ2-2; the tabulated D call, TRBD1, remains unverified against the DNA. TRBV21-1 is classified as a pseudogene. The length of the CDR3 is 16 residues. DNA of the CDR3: TGTGCCAGCAGCAAAGAAAGGGTACAGGGTGCCGGGGAGCTGTTTTTT. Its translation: CASSKERVQGAGELFF.

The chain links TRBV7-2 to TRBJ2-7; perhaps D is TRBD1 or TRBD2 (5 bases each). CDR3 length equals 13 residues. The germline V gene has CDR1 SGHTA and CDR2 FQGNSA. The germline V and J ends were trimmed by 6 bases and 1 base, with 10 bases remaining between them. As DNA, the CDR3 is TGTGCCAGCAGTCACGGGGCGTCCTACGAGCAGTACTTC. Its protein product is CASSHGASYEQYF.

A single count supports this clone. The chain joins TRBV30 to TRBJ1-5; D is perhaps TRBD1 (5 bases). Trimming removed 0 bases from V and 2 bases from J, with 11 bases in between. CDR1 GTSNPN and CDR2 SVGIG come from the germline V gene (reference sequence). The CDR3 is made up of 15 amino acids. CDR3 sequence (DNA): TGTGCCTGGAGTGTACTGGGAGGGGGCAATCAGCCCCAGCATTTT. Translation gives CAWSVLGGGNQPQHF.

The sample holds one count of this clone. For the CDR3, the DNA is TGTGCCAGCAGCTTATATCGACAGGGGGATGGTACTAATGAAAAACTGTTTTTT. Translated: CASSLYRQGDGTNEKLFF. The V gene is TRBV7-3, the J gene TRBJ1-4; 9 nucleotides align to TRBD1. The CDR3 has 18 residues. The ends lost 2 bases at V and 2 bases at J; junction bases unmatched: 9. The germline gives CDR1 SGHTA, CDR2 FQGTGA. The variable domain in full, with the rest retrieved from reference TRBV7-3 and TRBJ1-4, is GAGVSQTPSNKVTEKGKYVELRCDPISGHTALYWYRQSLGQGPEFLIYFQGTGAADDSGLPNDRFFAVRPEGSVSTLKIQRTERGDSAVYLCASSLYRQGDGTNEKLFFGSGTQLSVL.

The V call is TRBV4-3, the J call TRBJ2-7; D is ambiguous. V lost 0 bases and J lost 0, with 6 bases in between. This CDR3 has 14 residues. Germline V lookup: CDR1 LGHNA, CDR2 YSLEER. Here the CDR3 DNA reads TGCGCCAGCAGCCAAGATTGGGGCTCCTACGAGCAGTACTTC. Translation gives CASSQDWGSYEQYF.

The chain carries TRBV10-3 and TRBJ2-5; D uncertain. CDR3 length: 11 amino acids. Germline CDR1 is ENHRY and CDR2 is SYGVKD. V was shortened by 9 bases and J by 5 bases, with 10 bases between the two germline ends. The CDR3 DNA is TGTGCCATTGGGCGGCCGGAGACCCAGTACTTC. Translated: CAIGRPETQYF.

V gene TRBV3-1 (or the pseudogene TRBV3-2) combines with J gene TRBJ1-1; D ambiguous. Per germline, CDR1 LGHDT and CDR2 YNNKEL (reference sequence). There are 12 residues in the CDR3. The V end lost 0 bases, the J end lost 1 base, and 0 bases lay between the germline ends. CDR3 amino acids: CASSQENTEAFF. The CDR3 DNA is TGTGCCAGCAGCCAAGAGAACACTGAAGCTTTCTTT.

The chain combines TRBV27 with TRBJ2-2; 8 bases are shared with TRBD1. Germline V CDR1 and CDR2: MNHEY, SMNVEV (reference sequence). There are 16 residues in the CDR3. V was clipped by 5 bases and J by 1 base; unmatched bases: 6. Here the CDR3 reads CASSQTGTGNTGELFF. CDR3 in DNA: TGTGCCAGCAGTCAGACCGGGACAGGGAACACCGGGGAGCTGTTTTTT.

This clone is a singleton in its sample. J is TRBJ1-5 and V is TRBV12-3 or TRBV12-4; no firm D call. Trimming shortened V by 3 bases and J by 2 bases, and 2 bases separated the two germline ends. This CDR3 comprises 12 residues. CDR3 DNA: TGTGCCAGCAGTTTTGGCAATCAGCCCCAGCATTTT. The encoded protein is CASSFGNQPQHF.

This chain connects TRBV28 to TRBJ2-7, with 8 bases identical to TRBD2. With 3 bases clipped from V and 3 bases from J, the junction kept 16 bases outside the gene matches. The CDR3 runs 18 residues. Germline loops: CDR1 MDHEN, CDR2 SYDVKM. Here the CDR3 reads CASSFPVGGLAGLYEQYF. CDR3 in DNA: TGTGCCAGCAGTTTTCCGGTCGGCGGGCTAGCGGGCCTCTACGAGCAGTACTTC.

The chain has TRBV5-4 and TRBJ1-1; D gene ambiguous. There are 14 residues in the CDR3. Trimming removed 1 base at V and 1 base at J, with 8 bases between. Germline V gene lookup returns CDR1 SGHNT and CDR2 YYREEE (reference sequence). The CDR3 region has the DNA TGTGCCAGCAGCTTGTGGCCGAGGAACACTGAAGCTTTCTTT. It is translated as CASSLWPRNTEAFF.

The CDR3 loop reads CASRWRGAGEKLFF. The CDR3 region has the DNA TGTGCCAGCAGGTGGAGGGGCGCGGGTGAAAAACTGTTTTTT. The gene calls are TRBV27 and TRBJ1-4; D possibly corresponds to TRBD1 (5 bases). Germline CDR1 is MNHEY and CDR2 is SMNVEV (reference sequence). V was clipped by 6 bases and J by 7 bases, with 15 bases between them. This CDR3 contains 14 residues. Combining the CDR3 with reference TRBV27 and TRBJ1-4 gives the whole variable domain EAQVTQNPRYLITVTGKKLTVTCSQNMNHEYMSWYRQDPGLGLRQIYYSMNVEVTDKGDVPEGYKVSRKEKRNFPLILESPSPNQTSLYFCASRWRGAGEKLFFGSGTQLSVL.

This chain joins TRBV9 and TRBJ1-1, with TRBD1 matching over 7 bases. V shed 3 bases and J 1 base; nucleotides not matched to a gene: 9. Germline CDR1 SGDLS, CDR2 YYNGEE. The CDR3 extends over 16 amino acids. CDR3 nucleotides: TGTGCCAGCAGCGCATCTACAGGGGATCGGAACACTGAAGCTTTCTTT. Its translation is CASSASTGDRNTEAFF.

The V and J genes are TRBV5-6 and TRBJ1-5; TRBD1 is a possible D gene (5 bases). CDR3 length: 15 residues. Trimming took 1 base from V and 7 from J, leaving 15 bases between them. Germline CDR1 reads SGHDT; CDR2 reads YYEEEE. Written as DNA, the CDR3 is TGTGCCAGCAGCTTGCGTGTCAGGGTAGGACAGCCCCAGCATTTT. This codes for CASSLRVRVGQPQHF.

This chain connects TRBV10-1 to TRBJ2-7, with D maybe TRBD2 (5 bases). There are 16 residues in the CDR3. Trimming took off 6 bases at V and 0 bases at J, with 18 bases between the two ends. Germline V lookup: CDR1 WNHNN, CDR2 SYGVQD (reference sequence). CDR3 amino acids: CASRRESQAYSYEQYF. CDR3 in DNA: TGCGCCAGCAGGAGGGAATCTCAGGCTTACTCCTACGAGCAGTACTTC.

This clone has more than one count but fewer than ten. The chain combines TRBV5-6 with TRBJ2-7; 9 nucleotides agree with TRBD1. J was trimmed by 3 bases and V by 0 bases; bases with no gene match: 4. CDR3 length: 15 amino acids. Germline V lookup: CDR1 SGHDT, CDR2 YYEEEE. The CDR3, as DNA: TGTGCCAGCAGCTTGGTGGGACAGGGAAACTACGAGCAGTACTTC. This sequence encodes CASSLVGQGNYEQYF. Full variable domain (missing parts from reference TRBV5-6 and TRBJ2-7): DAGVTQSPTHLIKTRGQQVTLRCSPKSGHDTVSWYQQALGQGPQFIFQYYEEEERQRGNFPDRFSGHQFPNYSSELNVNALLLGDSALYLCASSLVGQGNYEQYFGPGTRLTVT.

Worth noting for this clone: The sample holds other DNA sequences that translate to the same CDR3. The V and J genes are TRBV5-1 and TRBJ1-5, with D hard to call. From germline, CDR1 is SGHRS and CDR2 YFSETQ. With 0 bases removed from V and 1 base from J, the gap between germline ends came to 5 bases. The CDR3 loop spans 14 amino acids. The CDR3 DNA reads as TGCGCCAGCAGCTTGGAAGGGAGCAATCAGCCCCAGCATTTT. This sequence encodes CASSLEGSNQPQHF.

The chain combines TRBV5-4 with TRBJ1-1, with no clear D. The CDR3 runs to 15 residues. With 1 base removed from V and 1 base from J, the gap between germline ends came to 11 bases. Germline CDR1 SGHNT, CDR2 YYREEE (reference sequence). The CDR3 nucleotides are TGTGCCAGCAGCTTGATCGGCAGCAGGAACACTGAAGCTTTCTTT. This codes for CASSLIGSRNTEAFF. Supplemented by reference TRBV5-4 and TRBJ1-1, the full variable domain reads ETGVTQSPTHLIKTRGQQVTLRCSSQSGHNTVSWYQQALGQGPQFIFQYYREEENGRGNFPPRFSGLQFPNYSSELNVNALELDDSALYLCASSLIGSRNTEAFFGQGTRLTVV.

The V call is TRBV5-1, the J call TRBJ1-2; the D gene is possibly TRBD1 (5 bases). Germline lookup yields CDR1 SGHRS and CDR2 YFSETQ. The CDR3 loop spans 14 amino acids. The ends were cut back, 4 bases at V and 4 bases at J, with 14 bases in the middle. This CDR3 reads CASSQGPTSYGYTF. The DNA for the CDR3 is TGCGCCAGCAGCCAGGGCCCTACCTCCTATGGCTACACCTTC.

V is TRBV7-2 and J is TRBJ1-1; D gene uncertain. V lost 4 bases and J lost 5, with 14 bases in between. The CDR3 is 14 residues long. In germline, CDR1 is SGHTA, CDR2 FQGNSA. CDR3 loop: CASSSPVAGTEAFF. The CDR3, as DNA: TGTGCCAGCAGCTCCCCGGTGGCGGGTACTGAAGCTTTCTTT.

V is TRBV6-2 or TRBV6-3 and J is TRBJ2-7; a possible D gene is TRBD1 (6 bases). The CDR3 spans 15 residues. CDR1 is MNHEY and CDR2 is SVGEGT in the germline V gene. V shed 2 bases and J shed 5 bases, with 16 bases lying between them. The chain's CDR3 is CASSYPIAGVNEQYF. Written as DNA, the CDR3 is TGTGCCAGCAGTTACCCCATAGCAGGGGTGAACGAGCAGTACTTC.

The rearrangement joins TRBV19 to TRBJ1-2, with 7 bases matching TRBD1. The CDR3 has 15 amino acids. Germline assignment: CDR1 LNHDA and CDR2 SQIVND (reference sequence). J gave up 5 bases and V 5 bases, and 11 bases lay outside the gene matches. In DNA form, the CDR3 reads TGTGCCAGTAGTCCCAGGGACAGAACCGGGTATGGCTACACCTTC. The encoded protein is CASSPRDRTGYGYTF. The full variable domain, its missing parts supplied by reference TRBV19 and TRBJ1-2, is DGGITQSPKYLFRKEGQNVTLSCEQNLNHDAMYWYRQDPGQGLRLIYYSQIVNDFQKGDIAEGYSVSREKKESFPLTVTSAQKNPTAFYLCASSPRDRTGYGYTFGSGTRLTVV.

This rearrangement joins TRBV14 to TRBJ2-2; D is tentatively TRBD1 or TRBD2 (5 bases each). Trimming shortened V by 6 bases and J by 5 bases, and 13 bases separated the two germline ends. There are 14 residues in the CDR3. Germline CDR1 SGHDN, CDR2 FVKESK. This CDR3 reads CASRSGTLTGELFF. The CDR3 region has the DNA TGTGCCAGCAGATCCGGGACCTTGACCGGGGAGCTGTTTTTT.

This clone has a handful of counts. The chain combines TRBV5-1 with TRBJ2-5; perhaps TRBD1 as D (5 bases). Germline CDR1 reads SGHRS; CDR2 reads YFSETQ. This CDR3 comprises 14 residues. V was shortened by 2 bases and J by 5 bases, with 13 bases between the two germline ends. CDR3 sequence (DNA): TGCGCCAGCAGCTTTGGGGCAGGGCTGGAGACCCAGTACTTC. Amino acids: CASSFGAGLETQYF.

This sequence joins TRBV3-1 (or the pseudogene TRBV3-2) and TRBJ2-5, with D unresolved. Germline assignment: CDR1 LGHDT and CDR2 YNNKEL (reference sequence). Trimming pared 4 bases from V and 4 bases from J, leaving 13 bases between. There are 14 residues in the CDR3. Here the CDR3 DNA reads TGTGCCAGCAGCCGGCTCTGTCTGGGAGAGACCCAGTACTTC. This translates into CASSRLCLGETQYF.

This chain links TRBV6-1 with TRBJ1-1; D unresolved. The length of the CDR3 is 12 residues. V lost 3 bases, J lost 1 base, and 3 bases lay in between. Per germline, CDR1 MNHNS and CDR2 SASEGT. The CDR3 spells CASSDPNTEAFF. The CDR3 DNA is TGTGCCAGCAGTGATCCGAACACTGAAGCTTTCTTT.

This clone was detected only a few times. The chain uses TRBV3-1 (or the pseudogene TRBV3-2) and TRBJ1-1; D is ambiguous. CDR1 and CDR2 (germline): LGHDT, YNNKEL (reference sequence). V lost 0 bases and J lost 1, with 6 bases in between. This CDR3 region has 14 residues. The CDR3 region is CASSQDRGNTEAFF. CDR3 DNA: TGTGCCAGCAGCCAAGATAGAGGGAACACTGAAGCTTTCTTT.

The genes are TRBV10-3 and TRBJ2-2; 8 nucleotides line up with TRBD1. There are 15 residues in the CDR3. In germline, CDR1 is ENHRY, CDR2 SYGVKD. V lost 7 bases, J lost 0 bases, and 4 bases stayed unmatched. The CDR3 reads CAITTDRANTGELFF. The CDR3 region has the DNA TGTGCCATCACTACGGACAGGGCGAACACCGGGGAGCTGTTTTTT.

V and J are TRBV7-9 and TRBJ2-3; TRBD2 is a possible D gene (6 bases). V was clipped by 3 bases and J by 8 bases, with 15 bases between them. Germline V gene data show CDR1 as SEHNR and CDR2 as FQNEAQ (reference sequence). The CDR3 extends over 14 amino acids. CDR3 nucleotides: TGTGCCAGCAGCTTGGCGCGGGGTCCAGGTACGCAGTATTTT. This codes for CASSLARGPGTQYF.

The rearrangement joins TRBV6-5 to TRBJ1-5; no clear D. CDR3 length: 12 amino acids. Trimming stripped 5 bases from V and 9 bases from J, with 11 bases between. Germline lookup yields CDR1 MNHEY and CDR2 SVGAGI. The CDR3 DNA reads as TGTGCCAGCAGTCCAGGTGGTCGGCCCCAGCATTTT. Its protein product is CASSPGGRPQHF.

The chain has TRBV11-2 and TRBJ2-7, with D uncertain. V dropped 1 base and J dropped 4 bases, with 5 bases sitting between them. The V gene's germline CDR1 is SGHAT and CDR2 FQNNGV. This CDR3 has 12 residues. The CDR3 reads CASSLVGYEQYF. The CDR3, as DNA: TGTGCCAGCAGCTTAGTGGGGTACGAGCAGTACTTC.

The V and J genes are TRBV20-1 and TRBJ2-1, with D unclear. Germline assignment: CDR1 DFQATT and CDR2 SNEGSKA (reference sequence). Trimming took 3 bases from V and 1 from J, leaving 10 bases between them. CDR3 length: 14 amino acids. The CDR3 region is CSASSGPSYNEQFF. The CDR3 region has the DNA TGCAGTGCTAGTTCGGGTCCTTCCTACAATGAGCAGTTCTTC.